One sample yielded the 20 T cell receptor beta chains listed below, sequenced in a study of blood T cells in healthy people across ages. Using a J-beta primer mix together with a sample-barcoded 5' primer, a second PCR was run for about 6 to 12 cycles. MiXCR, run by TCRdb on the 5' RACE reads, gives a single entry per CDR3 protein. The table shows hundreds of thousands of distinct CDR3 sequences, with more than 45% occurring only once. Sequenced: blood. The source is a woman of 80 years or more in good health.

Details on this clonotype: A much larger clone sits a single nucleotide away, making a read error possible. The chain couples TRBV5-1 to TRBJ2-1, with no clear D. The germline gives CDR1 SGHRS, CDR2 YFSETQ. V shed 0 bases and J shed 9 bases, with 13 bases lying between them. The CDR3 is 14 amino acids. CDR3 nucleotide sequence: TGCGCCAGCAGCTTGGGGGTGGATCGGAGTGAGCAGTTCTTC. As protein: CASSLGVDRSEQFF.

This rearrangement joins TRBV7-2 to TRBJ2-1, with D perhaps TRBD1 (6 bases). The CDR3 contains 19 residues. Germline V lookup: CDR1 SGHTA, CDR2 FQGNSA. Trimming took off 2 bases at V and 5 bases at J, with 25 bases between the two ends. This CDR3 reads CASSLFPPGAGVYNNEQFF. CDR3 coding DNA: TGTGCCAGCAGCTTATTTCCTCCCGGGGCAGGGGTTTATAACAATGAGCAGTTCTTC.

This clonotype was recorded only once. A clone one base away is much larger, so this may be a read error. The J gene is TRBJ2-3, the V gene TRBV5-1; D not resolved. The germline gives CDR1 SGHRS, CDR2 YFSETQ. The CDR3 sequence is 14 residues long. The CDR3 is CASSFPGRTDTRYF. CDR3 DNA: TGCGCCAGCAGCTTCCCCGGTCGCACAGATACGCGGTATTTT. Full variable domain (missing parts from reference TRBV5-1 and TRBJ2-3): KAGVTQTPRYLIKTRGQQVTLSCSPISGHRSVSWYQQTPGQGLQFLFEYFSETQRNKGNFPGRFSGRQFSNSRSEMNVSTLELGDSALYLCASSFPGRTDTRYFGPGTRLTVL.

V is TRBV10-3 and J is TRBJ2-1; 15 positions match TRBD2. Trimming removed 2 bases from V and 8 bases from J; junction bases left unmatched: 1. The germline V gene has CDR1 ENHRY and CDR2 SYGVKD. This CDR3 region has 15 residues. CDR3: CAISEGLAGGHEQFF. The CDR3 nucleotides read TGTGCCATCAGTGAGGGACTAGCGGGGGGGCATGAGCAGTTCTTC.

This clonotype was counted at least ten times. The chain links TRBV7-6 to TRBJ2-1; D remains ambiguous. The germline CDR1 and CDR2 sequences are SGHVS and FNYEAQ. V was pared by 0 bases and J by 7 bases, with 13 bases between. The CDR3 is made up of 15 amino acids. The CDR3 DNA follows: TGTGCCAGCAGCTTAGCGGGAATTTCGAGTAATGAGCAGTTCTTC. Its translation: CASSLAGISSNEQFF.

The chain joins TRBV6-5 to TRBJ2-5; tentatively, D is TRBD1 (6 bases). The CDR3 extends over 14 amino acids. Germline V gives CDR1 MNHEY, CDR2 SVGAGI. Trimming took 4 bases from V and 2 from J, leaving 11 bases between them. The CDR3 is CASSFPDRQETQYF. CDR3 bases: TGTGCCAGCAGTTTCCCTGACAGGCAAGAGACCCAGTACTTC.

The chain combines TRBV7-6 with TRBJ2-1; 10 bases line up with TRBD1. J gave up 8 bases and V 1 base, and 11 bases lay outside the gene matches. Germline assignment: CDR1 SGHVS and CDR2 FNYEAQ. This CDR3 is built from 17 residues. This CDR3 is CASSLVPGTGVGDEQFF. DNA of the CDR3: TGTGCCAGCAGCTTAGTTCCCGGGACAGGGGTTGGCGATGAGCAGTTCTTC.

This clonotype came up many times. The V call is TRBV5-1, the J call TRBJ2-7; no firm D call. This CDR3 contains 13 residues. V was pared by 8 bases and J by 4 bases, with 16 bases between. Germline V gene data show CDR1 as SGHRS and CDR2 as YFSETQ. CDR3 sequence (DNA): TGCGCCAGACGCCCATTATTCGGATACGAGCAGTACTTC. Protein product: CARRPLFGYEQYF.

To note about this clonotype: A much larger clone lies one base from this, so it may be a read error. The J gene is TRBJ1-2, the V gene TRBV7-2; no reliable D call. CDR3 length equals 12 residues. CDR1 and CDR2 (germline): SGHTA, FQGNSA. The CDR3 bases are TGTGCCAGCAGCTCTTACGGCTATGGCCACACCTTC. This codes for CASSSYGYGHTF.

This clonotype has ten or more counts. The rearrangement uses TRBV7-8 and TRBJ1-5; 10 bases align to TRBD1. Germline trimming cut 3 bases from V and 7 bases from J; bases unmatched to any gene: 9. The V gene's germline CDR1 is SGHVS and CDR2 FQNEAQ. The CDR3 runs 16 residues. CDR3 loop: CASSLAGTGVGQPQHF. Written as DNA, the CDR3 is TGTGCCAGCAGCTTGGCCGGGACAGGGGTTGGACAGCCCCAGCATTTT. The full variable domain, completed using reference TRBV7-8 and TRBJ1-5, is GAGVSQSPRYKVAKRGQDVALRCDPISGHVSLFWYQQALGQGPEFLTYFQNEAQLDKSGLPSDRFFAERPEGSVSTLKIQRTQQEDSAVYLCASSLAGTGVGQPQHFGDGTRLSIL.

The gene calls are TRBV20-1 and TRBJ2-6; D is unresolved. The germline V and J ends were trimmed by 2 bases and 2 bases, with 10 bases remaining between them. This CDR3 is 15 amino acids long. CDR1 is DFQATT, CDR2 SNEGSKA, per germline (reference sequence). The CDR3 coding sequence is TGCAGTGCTAGACGGATCGCGACTGGGGCCAACGTCCTGACTTTC. As protein: CSARRIATGANVLTF.

This clonotype was seen a few times. Here the CDR3 reads CSVGRGPVQETQYF. The CDR3 nucleotides are TGCAGTGTAGGCCGGGGGCCGGTCCAAGAGACCCAGTACTTC. The rearrangement uses TRBV20-1 and TRBJ2-5; D possibly matches TRBD1 or TRBD2 (6 bases each). The CDR3 spans 14 residues. Trimming took 7 bases from V and 1 from J, leaving 16 bases between them. Germline values: CDR1 DFQATT, CDR2 SNEGSKA (reference sequence).

This clonotype was recorded a few times. The J gene is TRBJ1-6, the V gene TRBV27, with a possible D match to TRBD1 (6 bases). Germline V gene sequence: CDR1 MNHEY, CDR2 SMNVEV (reference sequence). Trimming shortened V by 5 bases and J by 8 bases, and 13 bases separated the two germline ends. The CDR3 has 14 residues. DNA for the CDR3: TGTGCCAGCAGTAATACAGGGTGGGATTCACCCCTCCACTTT. Residues: CASSNTGWDSPLHF.

The chain combines TRBV2 with TRBJ2-7, with a possible D match to TRBD1 (6 bases). TRBJ2-1 explains the end of the DNA better; the J call may be wrong. There are 12 residues in the CDR3. In germline, CDR1 is SNHLY, CDR2 FYNNEI. The CDR3: CAIGQISYEQFF. CDR3 DNA sequence: TGTGCCATAGGACAGATTAGCTACGAGCAGTTCTTC.

The rearrangement uses TRBV29-1 and TRBJ1-1; D possibly corresponds to TRBD1 (6 bases). Germline V gene sequence: CDR1 SQVTM, CDR2 ANQGSEA. The V and J ends lost 4 bases and 5 bases respectively, with 11 bases between them. The CDR3 is 12 residues long. This CDR3 is CSVGTDTTEAFF. For the CDR3, the DNA is TGCAGCGTTGGGACAGACACGACTGAAGCTTTCTTT. The full variable domain, with the rest looked up from reference TRBV29-1 and TRBJ1-1, is SAVISQKPSRDICQRGTSLTIQCQVDSQVTMMFWYRQQPGQSLTLIATANQGSEATYESGFVIDKFPISRPNLTFSTLTVSNMSPEDSSIYLCSVGTDTTEAFFGQGTRLTVV.

The chain uses TRBV2 and TRBJ2-5; D remains unclear. This CDR3 comprises 16 residues. The V gene's germline CDR1 is SNHLY and CDR2 FYNNEI. V was trimmed by 0 bases and J by 2 bases, leaving 13 bases between them. In nucleotides, the CDR3 is TGTGCCAGCAGTGAAGCGCGTGGCACTCGGCAAGAGACCCAGTACTTC. It yields the protein CASSEARGTRQETQYF.

This clonotype showed up just a few times. V usage is TRBV25-1 and J usage is TRBJ2-1, with 11 bases that match TRBD1. Germline V gene data show CDR1 as MGHDK and CDR2 as SYGVNS. Germline trimming cut 3 bases from V and 9 bases from J; bases unmatched to any gene: 1. The CDR3 is 13 amino acids. The CDR3 here is CASSDGTGGEQFF. The CDR3 DNA reads as TGTGCCAGCAGTGATGGGACAGGGGGTGAGCAGTTCTTC.

This chain connects TRBV4-1 to TRBJ2-5; 13 nucleotides agree with TRBD2. The DNA end lines up better with TRBJ2-7; the J call may be wrong. CDR3 length: 16 residues. The germline V gene has CDR1 MGHRA and CDR2 YSYEKL. The chain's CDR3 is CASSPRTSGSINEQYF. CDR3 nucleotide sequence: TGCGCCAGCAGCCCACGGACTAGCGGGAGTATCAACGAGCAGTACTTC.

With respect to this clonotype: This could be a read error, since a much larger clone is one nucleotide away. V gene TRBV9 combines with J gene TRBJ2-1; maybe TRBD2 (5 bases). Per germline, CDR1 SGDLS and CDR2 YYNGEE. The CDR3 has 15 amino acids. The CDR3 nucleotides are TGTGCCAGCAGCGTAGGGGTAGCGCCCTACACTGAGCAGTTCTTC. Its protein product is CASSVGVAPYTEQFF.

J is TRBJ2-2 and V is TRBV20-1; 7 bases agree with TRBD1. The CDR3 length is 14 residues. Germline V gene data show CDR1 as DFQATT and CDR2 as SNEGSKA (reference sequence). V shed 6 bases and J 2 bases; nucleotides not matched to a gene: 6. CDR3 sequence: CSATTGQNTGELFF. Written as DNA, the CDR3 is TGCAGTGCCACGACAGGGCAAAACACCGGGGAGCTGTTTTTT.